Below, 5 T cell receptor beta chains from the same sample are listed, as sequenced in a study of cytomegalovirus exposure and HLA in healthy donors. Both 60 Vbeta primers and 13 Jbeta primers went into the PCR. Some clones are missing from TCRdb's copy, which holds only in-frame ones; the method was immunoSEQ multiplex PCR. The data show around 150,000 clones, around 87% seen once. Sequences were obtained from PBMCs. These receptors were taken from a woman aged 25 to 39 in good health and CMV-seronegative.

The chain joins TRBV11-2 to TRBJ2-3; 11 bases map to TRBD2. The CDR3 loop spans 18 amino acids. With V trimmed by 2 bases and J by 6 bases, 13 bases remained unmatched. Germline-derived CDR1 and CDR2 are SGHAT and FQNNGV. CDR3 region: CASSLRVTSGKPPDTQYF. The CDR3 DNA is TGTGCCAGCAGCTTAAGGGTGACTAGCGGGAAGCCCCCCGATACGCAGTATTTT.

As for this clone: The same CDR3 also results from other DNA sequences found in this sample. The V gene is TRBV30, the J gene TRBJ1-1; D might be TRBD1 (5 bases). Between the trimmed V and J ends, which lost 0 bases and 3 bases, there was a span of 11 bases. Per germline, CDR1 GTSNPN and CDR2 SVGIG (reference sequence). The CDR3 contains 14 residues. The CDR3 DNA follows: TGTGCCTGGAGTGTGGCGGGGGGACACACTGAAGCTTTCTTT. This gives the protein CAWSVAGGHTEAFF.

As to this clone: Other DNA sequences in this sample translate to the same CDR3. This rearrangement joins TRBV18 to TRBJ1-5; no firm D call. The V gene lost 2 bases and the J gene lost 2 bases, with 4 bases spanning the gap. CDR1 and CDR2 (germline): KGHSH, LQKENI. The CDR3 has 13 amino acids. The CDR3 region has the DNA TGTGCCAGCTCACCAGAGGGCAATCAGCCCCAGCATTTT. It is translated as CASSPEGNQPQHF.

The chain employs TRBV5-6 and TRBJ2-1; the match to TRBD2 covers 8 bases. This CDR3 is built from 13 residues. Germline CDR1 is SGHDT and CDR2 is YYEEEE. V was clipped by 2 bases and J by 8 bases; unmatched bases: 3. CDR3 in amino acids: CASSFGGVDEQFF. CDR3 bases: TGTGCCAGCAGCTTCGGGGGGGTGGATGAGCAGTTCTTC. The variable domain in full, with the rest retrieved from reference TRBV5-6 and TRBJ2-1, is DAGVTQSPTHLIKTRGQQVTLRCSPKSGHDTVSWYQQALGQGPQFIFQYYEEEERQRGNFPDRFSGHQFPNYSSELNVNALLLGDSALYLCASSFGGVDEQFFGPGTRLTVL.

This chain uses TRBV7-9 with TRBJ2-1; TRBD2 matches 9 bases. The CDR3 has 15 residues. Germline CDR1 reads SEHNR; CDR2 reads FQNEAQ (reference sequence). V lost 3 bases and J lost 5; bases outside the gene matches: 5. The CDR3 nucleotides are TGTGCCAGCAGCTTGGCGGGGGGGCCTAACAATGAGCAGTTCTTC. This gives the protein CASSLAGGPNNEQFF.